Shown below are 24 T cell receptor beta chains from a single sample sequenced in a study of T cell repertoires in cytomegalovirus infection (dated by TCRdb to between 2017 and 2020). Instrument on record: Illumina HiSeq 1500. TCRdb reanalyzed the raw reads on its own, using fastp at Q25 for trimming and MiXCR for clone calling, and kept in-frame beta chains. Rows are combined by CDR3 protein, so each entry shows the most common genes and DNA. Present in this sample are 200,000 or so distinct CDR3 sequences, about 39% of which were seen just once. Around 60% of the sample is in the top ten clones. Their target antigens are unknown. The treatment or condition label on this specimen signifies: in vitro stimulation with specific CMV peptide epitopes to enrich CMV-specific T cells. Here the sequenced sample was CD8+ T cells from cultured PBMCs, taken from culture after CMV antigen stimulation. The source is a human donor in good health (CMV status not recorded). Some clones in this sample may be carry-over from other donors' samples.

V is TRBV5-3 and J is TRBJ2-1, with 7 bases matching TRBD2. TRBV5-3 is given ORF status, its function remaining uncertain. The CDR3 extends over 16 amino acids. Trimming removed 8 bases from V and 3 bases from J; junction bases left unmatched: 14. The chain's CDR3 is CASSGFSGPDYNEQFF. CDR3 nucleotide sequence: TGTGCCAGCAGCGGGTTTAGCGGGCCGGACTACAATGAGCAGTTCTTC.

This clonotype occurred a few times. The V gene is TRBV14, the J gene TRBJ2-1, with D perhaps TRBD2 (5 bases). The CDR3 totals 14 residues. Trimming left V 3 bases short and J 3 bases short, with 9 bases between. Germline V gives CDR1 SGHDN, CDR2 FVKESK. CDR3 sequence reads: CASSHERHYNEQFF. CDR3 DNA: TGTGCCAGCAGCCATGAGCGGCACTACAATGAGCAGTTCTTC.

The chain couples TRBV28 to TRBJ2-4, with D possibly TRBD1 on 6 matching bases. The CDR3 runs 11 residues. Per the germline V gene, CDR1 is MDHEN and CDR2 is SYDVKM. V was cut by 4 bases and J by 12 bases, with 10 bases left in between. The CDR3 region has the DNA TGTGCCAGCAGTTCCCGACAGGATCAGTACTTC. Protein product: CASSSRQDQYF.

This clonotype was recorded at least ten times. The V gene is TRBV7-6, the J gene TRBJ2-2; 11 positions agree with TRBD2. The CDR3 totals 17 residues. The V and J ends lost 2 bases and 0 bases, in that order; junction bases with no gene match: 2. Germline CDR1 reads SGHVS; CDR2 reads FNYEAQ. For the CDR3, the DNA is TGTGCCAGCAGCTTAAAACTAGCGGGGGCGAACACCGGGGAGCTGTTTTTT. Translated: CASSLKLAGANTGELFF.

This clonotype appeared a few times. This chain links TRBV29-1 with TRBJ2-7; D not resolved. CDR3 length: 12 amino acids. Germline CDR1 SQVTM, CDR2 ANQGSEA. V was pared by 3 bases and J by 0 bases, with 6 bases between. The CDR3: CSVENNSYEQYF. The CDR3 DNA follows: TGCAGCGTTGAGAACAACTCCTACGAGCAGTACTTC.

This chain links TRBV13 with TRBJ2-1; D may be TRBD1 (5 bases). Germline V gives CDR1 PRHDT, CDR2 FYEKMQ (reference sequence). The V and J ends lost 6 bases and 16 bases respectively, with 31 bases between them. The CDR3 totals 16 residues. In DNA form, the CDR3 reads TGTGCCAGCAGTGGGCAAATCTCAGGGTCCCGCAAGTCGGTTTTCTTC. Protein: CASSGQISGSRKSVFF. The whole variable domain, remainder taken from reference TRBV13 and TRBJ2-1, is AAGVIQSPRHLIKEKRETATLKCYPIPRHDTVYWYQQGPGQDPQFLISFYEKMQSDKGSIPDRFSAQQFSDYHSELNMSSLELGDSALYFCASSGQISGSRKSVFFGPGTRLTVL.

The V gene is TRBV4-1, the J gene TRBJ2-1; no clear D gene. V was clipped by 0 bases and J by 2 bases, with 17 bases between them. The CDR3 covers 18 residues. The germline V gene has CDR1 MGHRA and CDR2 YSYEKL. CDR3 nucleotide sequence: TGCGCCAGCAGCCAAGAACCCCCTCTTGAGAGGCCCTACAATGAGCAGTTCTTC. This codes for CASSQEPPLERPYNEQFF.

The CDR3 reads CASSSDHQLRETQYF. Written as DNA, the CDR3 is TGTGCCAGCAGCTCTGATCACCAGCTCAGGGAGACCCAGTACTTC. The rearrangement uses TRBV7-9 and TRBJ2-5; no clear D gene. This CDR3 comprises 15 residues. The germline V gene has CDR1 SEHNR and CDR2 FQNEAQ (reference sequence). V gave up 4 bases and J gave up 5 bases, with 17 bases separating them.

The chain recombines TRBV5-6 with TRBJ1-2; D ambiguous. Germline V CDR1 and CDR2: SGHDT, YYEEEE. This CDR3 comprises 13 residues. The germline V and J ends were trimmed by 4 bases and 5 bases, with 12 bases remaining between them. CDR3 sequence: CASSVGLPYGYTF. The CDR3 DNA sequence: TGTGCCAGCAGCGTAGGACTCCCGTATGGCTACACCTTC.

V and J are TRBV28 and TRBJ2-5, with 12 bases that match TRBD2. J was trimmed by 5 bases and V by 6 bases; bases with no gene match: 4. This CDR3 region has 14 residues. Germline V gene sequence: CDR1 MDHEN, CDR2 SYDVKM. CDR3 nucleotides: TGTGCCAGCAGCAGACTAGCGGGAGATGAGACCCAGTACTTC. Its protein product is CASSRLAGDETQYF.

The chain uses TRBV9 and TRBJ2-3, with 7 positions matching TRBD1. Per the germline V gene, CDR1 is SGDLS and CDR2 is YYNGEE. The CDR3 extends over 20 amino acids. The trim removed 0 bases at V and 9 bases at J, leaving 25 bases unmatched. This CDR3 is CASSVANIGTASRIRATQYF. DNA of the CDR3: TGTGCCAGCAGCGTAGCTAATATAGGGACAGCCTCTCGCATTCGAGCGACGCAGTATTTT.

The J gene is TRBJ2-1, the V gene TRBV11-1, with a possible D match to TRBD1 (6 bases). This CDR3 has 15 amino acids. V was shortened by 5 bases and J by 6 bases, with 17 bases between the two germline ends. The V gene's germline CDR1 is SGHAT and CDR2 FQDESV (reference sequence). The CDR3 spells CASSTDSWRFNEQFF. The DNA of the CDR3 is TGTGCCAGCAGCACGGACAGCTGGCGGTTCAATGAGCAGTTCTTC.

The CDR3 bases are TGTGCCAGCAGCCTCCTAGCGGGGGGAGGAGATACGCAGTATTTT. Translated: CASSLLAGGGDTQYF. The V gene is TRBV7-9, the J gene TRBJ2-3; 11 bases align to TRBD2. Germline loops: CDR1 SEHNR, CDR2 FQNEAQ (reference sequence). V was clipped by 5 bases and J by 5 bases; unmatched bases: 6. This CDR3 has 15 residues.

The rearrangement uses TRBV7-6 and TRBJ2-5; 9 bases line up with TRBD1. This CDR3 has 15 amino acids. CDR1 and CDR2 from the germline V gene are SGHVS and FNYEAQ. Losses at the gene ends were 2 bases for V and 5 bases for J; bases not matched to a gene: 6. The CDR3 DNA follows: TGTGCCAGCAGCTTATTGGGACAGGGAGGCGAGACCCAGTACTTC. It yields the protein CASSLLGQGGETQYF.

The CDR3 loop reads CASSYTVVTPRGGYTF. The CDR3 nucleotides are TGTGCCAGCAGTTACACTGTCGTCACACCGCGGGGCGGCTACACCTTC. The rearrangement joins TRBV6-6 to TRBJ1-2; a weak D match, TRBD1 (5 bases). CDR1 and CDR2 from the germline V gene are MNHNY and SVGAGI (reference sequence). The CDR3 spans 16 residues. Trimming pared 2 bases from V and 8 bases from J, leaving 21 bases between.

This clonotype has just one count. This chain joins TRBV27 and TRBJ2-7, with 7 bases matching TRBD1. V lost 5 bases and J lost 6; bases outside the gene matches: 7. The CDR3 loop spans 13 amino acids. Looked up from germline, CDR1 is MNHEY and CDR2 is SMNVEV (reference sequence). CDR3: CASSQGDPSEQYF. The CDR3 DNA is TGTGCCAGCAGTCAGGGGGATCCGAGCGAGCAGTACTTC.

This clonotype was counted only a few times. The chain has TRBV6-5 and TRBJ1-2; D ambiguous. The CDR3 contains 14 residues. CDR1 is MNHEY, CDR2 SVGAGI, per germline. V was cut by 5 bases and J by 4 bases, with 14 bases left in between. CDR3 sequence: CASSVGERGYGYTF. The DNA for the CDR3 is TGTGCCAGCAGTGTGGGAGAGAGAGGCTATGGCTACACCTTC.

The chain links TRBV12-3 or TRBV12-4 to TRBJ2-2, with TRBD1 matching 11 bases. The trim removed 7 bases at V and 6 bases at J, leaving 4 bases unmatched. The CDR3 sequence is 14 residues long. The CDR3 DNA reads TGTGCCAGCACCTCGGGACAGGGGGCCGGGGAGCTGTTTTTT. Its protein is CASTSGQGAGELFF.

The V gene is TRBV6-2 or TRBV6-3, the J gene TRBJ1-1; D remains ambiguous. V lost 2 bases and J lost 4, with 11 bases in between. Per germline, CDR1 MNHEY and CDR2 SVGEGT. The CDR3 length is 14 residues. The chain's CDR3 is CASSYGWRGTEAFF. In nucleotides, the CDR3 is TGTGCCAGCAGTTACGGTTGGCGGGGCACTGAAGCTTTCTTT.

This clonotype showed up many times. This rearrangement joins TRBV7-2 to TRBJ2-1; weak D call: TRBD2 (7 bases). The CDR3 extends over 14 amino acids. CDR1 SGHTA and CDR2 FQGNSA come from the germline V gene. V was shortened by 5 bases and J by 5 bases, with 13 bases between the two germline ends. The DNA of the CDR3 is TGTGCCAGCAGCCCTGGGGGGGCAAACAATGAGCAGTTCTTC. Residues: CASSPGGANNEQFF. Drawing the rest from reference TRBV7-2 and TRBJ2-1, the complete variable domain is GAGVSQSPSNKVTEKGKDVELRCDPISGHTALYWYRQSLGQGLEFLIYFQGNSAPDKSGLPSDRFSAERTGGSVSTLTIQRTQQEDSAVYLCASSPGGANNEQFFGPGTRLTVL.

J is TRBJ1-2 and V is TRBV12-3 or TRBV12-4, with a tentative D call TRBD1 (5 bases). Trimming took 6 bases from V and 6 from J, leaving 8 bases between them. CDR3 size: 11 residues. CDR3 region: CASSPQDGYTF. Here the CDR3 DNA reads TGTGCCAGCAGCCCACAGGATGGCTACACCTTC.

V is TRBV7-8 and J is TRBJ2-7, with TRBD1 as a possible D gene (6 bases). Trimming removed 1 base from V and 3 bases from J, with 13 bases in between. The CDR3 is made up of 15 amino acids. CDR1 SGHVS and CDR2 FQNEAQ come from the germline V gene. The chain's CDR3 is CASSLGSAGDYEQYF. The CDR3 region has the DNA TGTGCCAGCAGCTTAGGATCGGCAGGGGACTACGAGCAGTACTTC.

This clonotype was recorded a few times. The chain carries TRBV7-9 and TRBJ2-7; TRBD2 matches 8 bases. The V gene end was trimmed by 5 bases and the J gene end by 0 bases; junction bases not matched to a gene: 3. CDR1 SEHNR and CDR2 FQNEAQ come from the germline V gene (reference sequence). The CDR3 has 14 residues. This CDR3 reads CASSQAGDSYEQYF. The CDR3 bases are TGTGCCAGCAGCCAAGCGGGGGACTCCTACGAGCAGTACTTC.

Turning to this clonotype: A read error may be the cause here, since a much bigger clone is one base away. The chain employs TRBV7-2 and TRBJ2-2, with D perhaps matching TRBD2 (5 bases). Per germline, CDR1 SGHTA and CDR2 FQGNSA. The CDR3 loop spans 15 amino acids. The CDR3 sequence is CASSLDGPPTGDLFF. Written as DNA, the CDR3 is TGTGCCAGCAGCTTAGACGGGCCCCCCACCGGGGATCTGTTTTTT.